This T cell receptor beta chain was sequenced for a study of OX40 agonist ivuxolimab in advanced cancers. At the level of the whole study: Ivuxolimab was an agonistic, fully human IgG2 monoclonal antibody directed against OX40 (CD134), a costimulatory receptor. The paper reports the monotherapy dose-escalation portion (N = 52 patients) of the phase I ivuxolimab trial. A male proportion of 75% to 85% and a mean age of around 60 years, ranging from 23 to 79, were recorded for the dose-escalation cohort. Partial responses occurred in three dose-escalation patients, of whom one had hepatocellular carcinoma and two had cutaneous melanoma. The point of sequencing TCRbeta in the periphery was to test whether ivuxolimab changed TCR sequence diversity and drove clonal T-cell expansion. Prior anti-PD-1, anti-PD-L1 or anti-CTLA-4 therapy was permitted, and approximately 40% of dose-escalation patients had received checkpoint inhibitors. Intravenous ivuxolimab was administered to patients every 2 weeks at six dose levels: 0.01, 0.1, 0.3, 1.5, 3 and 10 mg/kg. Of the 50 or so patients in dose escalation, about 20 had hepatocellular carcinoma, around 15 had melanoma, 9 had renal cell carcinoma and 9 had head and neck cancer. Points the paper makes about the study in general: The antigen specificity of the peripheral T cells that underwent clonal expansion was not determined. In partial responders in the 0.1-3.0 mg/kg groups, normalized peripheral clonal expansion was found to be among the lowest, especially among CD8+ T cells. Clonal expansion of both CD4+ and CD8+ blood T cells was observed from baseline to week 6 at doses 0.1 to 3.0 mg/kg. After ivuxolimab, expanded clones were on average more numerous among CD8+ T cells than among CD4+ T cells. Low levels of normalized T-cell clonal expansion were also seen in some nonresponding patients.

The CDR3 runs 15 amino acids, cysteine and phenylalanine included. Kept here is only the CDR3 DNA, which spans 45 bases and is read in frame from base 1. CDR1 and CDR2 are read off the germline V gene as MNHNS and SASEGT. Germline trimming: 10 bases from V, 0 bases from J; junction bases outside gene matches: 6. Genomic DNA was extracted from sorted cells for sequencing of the TCRbeta CDR3 region. TCRbeta CDR3 regions were sequenced using the immunoSEQ Assay. TCRdb stores this immuneACCESS table with in-frame sequences only. Part of the clones is absent; in the studies checked, under half of the shortfall reflects unresolved V genes, and no reason is known for the rest. In this sample the table shows 80,000 or so clones, roughly 89% of which occur a single time. Approximately 2.4% of the sample comes from the top ten. The trial excluded patients who had a history of autoimmune disease or were on systemic immunosuppression. Peripheral blood for TCR sequencing was collected from all dose cohorts at baseline, on cycle 4 day 1, and on cycle 7 day 1. Samples were obtained from an open-label, multicenter, first-in-human phase I dose-escalation trial of ivuxolimab. Adults with locally advanced or metastatic melanoma, renal cell carcinoma, hepatocellular carcinoma or head and neck squamous cell carcinoma were enrolled in the trial. Before TCR sequencing, CD4+ T cells and CD8+ T cells were sorted from peripheral blood as separate populations.

In the case of this clone: Which antigen it targets is not known. No base quality values were provided; no much bigger clone lies one nucleotide off.

This TCR was sampled from an adult with an advanced solid tumor such as melanoma, head and neck, liver or kidney cancer. The chain is made from TRBV6-1 and TRBJ2-3; TRBD2 fits 11 bases in the junction. This specimen was CD4+ or CD8+ T cells sorted from blood, taken in a trial of the OX40 agonist ivuxolimab. The DNA sequence is as follows: TGTGCCACCAACTTAGCGGGGGGGAGCACAGATACGCAGTATTTT. Its coded protein is CATNLAGGSTDTQYF.